Below, one TCR beta chain is given with its context. Its recognized antigen is unknown. Base qualities are not recorded, but no much larger clone differs from it by a single base. Via the germline V gene, CDR1 is SGHRS and CDR2 YFSETQ. Here V drops 5 bases and J drops 7 bases, and the junction holds 10 bases not matched to any gene. The CDR3 sequence holds 15 residues, the cysteine and phenylalanine included. The retained sequence is limited to the CDR3, 45 bases, with the frame set at the first base. The cohort comprised about 30 patients with locally advanced or metastatic urothelial carcinoma treated at Memorial Sloan Kettering on a trial protocol. Peripheral blood mononuclear cells were collected from each patient pretreatment and during treatment, giving between 1 and 8 total time points per patient. The Qiagen DNeasy Blood extraction kit was used to purify genomic DNA from total PBMCs and from tumor samples. PBMCs were collected pretreatment and during treatment and were isolated and stored as previously described.

Each PCR received spiked-in synthetic TCR analog templates so that absolute template abundance could be estimated from read counts. TCRbeta CDR3 regions were amplified from genomic DNA with bias-controlled V and J gene primers using the immunoSEQ assay. Sequencing of rearranged TCRbeta segments was done at approximately 20X coverage. The original methods were these. Clustering was used to correct sequencing errors, and CDR3s were annotated against IMGT so that V, D and J genes could be assigned. Only productive TCRbeta rearrangements were used in downstream analyses, excluding out-of-frame or stop-codon sequences. To compute clonality, Shannon entropy was normalized by the log of the number of unique productive sequences and then subtracted from one. Fisher's exact test with Benjamini-Hochberg correction, using a cutoff of adjusted p below 0.01, was how clones that differed between time points or between blood and tumor were identified. TCRdb's version of the immuneACCESS table is confined to in-frame rearrangements and falls short of the full clone set. An unresolved V gene accounts for under half of the shortfall where checked; the remainder is of unknown origin. V, J and clone size reflect that table, while D and trimming were determined from the DNA. Within this sample are about 91,000 clones, with 90% to 95% of them counted one time only. The top ten clones comprise roughly 10% of the sample.

This sample stems from a study of PD-L1 blockade in urothelial cancer (dated by TCRdb to the late 2010s). In terms of the full investigation: All patients started therapy around 2014 and received atezolizumab 1,200 mg intravenously every 3 weeks. About 90% of the 29 patients were identified as males with urothelial cancer of bladder origin, and a prior smoking history was reported by 18 of 29 patients. An ECOG performance status of 0 or 1 was recorded for the patients, and 0 to 3 prior chemotherapy regimens had been received by the patients. Blood samples were analyzed at two time points: 3 weeks after treatment start (second dose) and 6 weeks after treatment start. A median of about 150,000 T cells and 65,000 to 90,000 unique TCRs was obtained from blood samples, and a median clonality of approximately 0.086 was observed. The study was an exploratory multi-omic analysis of somatic, immune and clinical correlates of response to PD-L1 blockade with atezolizumab in urothelial cancer. Pretreatment tumor samples, along with matched peripheral blood collected serially before and after atezolizumab treatment, underwent TCR sequencing. Durable clinical benefit was defined as progression-free survival longer than 6 months, and TCR features were also tested against progression-free and overall survival. Whole exome sequencing and RNA sequencing of pretreatment tumors were performed alongside TCR sequencing in the same patients. Under ten patients reached durable clinical benefit, while 20 or so patients did not. Pretreatment blood TCR-seq was available for about 28 patients, at least one posttreatment blood collection was obtained for about 24 patients, and tumor TCR-seq was available for about 24 patients.

What the research found in general, with its limitations: Because the sample size was small (n ≈ 30) and many exploratory analyses were performed, the results are intended to be hypothesis-generating. A pretreatment peripheral blood TCR clonality below the median was linked to improved progression-free and overall survival. Greater expansion of tumor-associated TCR clones in peripheral blood 3 weeks after the start of treatment was observed in patients with durable benefit (n of about 20, p = 0.022).

The clonotype originates from a man between 60 and 75 years old with urothelial cancer. The chain links TRBV5-1 with TRBJ2-2, with 8 bases matching TRBD1. The source was PBMCs, collected around atezolizumab (anti-PD-L1) treatment. The CDR3 amino acid sequence is: CASSSTGGGGGELFF. In nucleotides, the sequence is TGCGCCAGCAGTTCCACAGGGGGAGGAGGCGGGGAGCTGTTTTTT. The variable domain in full, with residues beyond the CDR3 obtained from the reference TRBV5-1 and TRBJ2-2 genes, is KAGVTQTPRYLIKTRGQQVTLSCSPISGHRSVSWYQQTPGQGLQFLFEYFSETQRNKGNFPGRFSGRQFSNSRSEMNVSTLELGDSALYLCASSSTGGGGGELFFGEGSRLTVL.